Presented here are 3 T cell receptor beta chains from one specimen sequenced in a study of blood T cell repertoires in COVID-19. Sequenced by immunoSEQ multiplex PCR; TCRdb stores in-frame clones only, minus some. The repertoire includes about 160,000 clones, roughly 80% of them detected once, and 3% to 3.5% sits in the top ten. Sequencing was carried out using PBMCs or T cells enriched from blood (not recorded which). The receptors here all came from a woman between 55 and 75 years old who had recovered from COVID-19.

J is TRBJ1-1 and V is TRBV6-5; D uncertain. This CDR3 contains 13 residues. V lost 3 bases and J 2 bases, leaving 7 bases between the germline ends. Germline CDR1 and CDR2: MNHEY and SVGAGI. The CDR3 DNA follows: TGTGCCAGCAGTTATACAGATAACACTGAAGCTTTCTTT. This codes for CASSYTDNTEAFF.

The V call is TRBV3-1 (or the pseudogene TRBV3-2), the J call TRBJ2-3; D gene ambiguous. Per germline, CDR1 LGHDT and CDR2 YNNKEL (reference sequence). This CDR3 is 16 amino acids long. V was shortened by 0 bases and J by 5 bases, with 15 bases between the two germline ends. The CDR3 DNA is TGTGCCAGCAGCCAAGAGGAAAAGCGCAACGGAGATACGCAGTATTTT. This sequence encodes CASSQEEKRNGDTQYF.

The J gene is TRBJ1-5, the V gene TRBV19; D gene uncertain. Germline CDR1 is LNHDA and CDR2 is SQIVND (reference sequence). The germline V and J ends were trimmed by 9 bases and 2 bases, with 14 bases remaining between them. CDR3 size: 14 residues. This CDR3 is CASTVKIGNQPQHF. The DNA of the CDR3 is TGTGCCAGCACGGTCAAGATTGGCAATCAGCCCCAGCATTTT.